Listed below are T cell receptor beta chains from one sample, sequenced in a study of blood T cell repertoires in COVID-19. TCRdb's table, derived via immunoSEQ multiplex PCR, lists solely in-frame clones and lacks some. The data show about 200,000 clones, 84% seen once. Sequencing was done on a sample of peripheral blood. Receptor source: a woman in her 70s with active or convalescent COVID-19. The CDR3 runs from the conserved cysteine through the conserved F or W. The D gene is left open where the match is weak. Some rows mark clone size as missing; the rest say once, few, many or name a class of expanded clone.

j_call v_call d_call clone_size cdr3_aa cdr3_nt
TRBJ2-7 TRBV6-2/TRBV6-3 TRBD2 . CASSKLAGYEQYF TGTGCCAGCAGTAAACTAGCGGGCTACGAGCAGTACTTC
TRBJ1-5 TRBV25-1 . once CASSESGGIQPQHF TGTGCCAGCAGTGAATCCGGGGGGATTCAGCCCCAGCATTTT
TRBJ1-3 TRBV12-3/TRBV12-4 . many CASRIQGGNTIYF TGTGCCAGCAGAATACAGGGAGGAAACACCATATATTTT
TRBJ1-5 TRBV4-2 . . CASSQEKTRGGNGNQPQHF TGTGCCAGCAGCCAAGAAAAGACCCGCGGGGGAAATGGCAATCAGCCCCAGCATTTT
TRBJ2-3 TRBV6-5 TRBD2 . CASSRLAGDTDTQYF TGTGCCAGCAGCAGACTAGCGGGGGACACAGATACGCAGTATTTT
TRBJ1-1 TRBV27 . few CASSLRPSTEAFF TGTGCCAGCAGTTTGCGTCCGTCCACTGAAGCTTTCTTT
TRBJ2-7 TRBV28 . . CASRQTSYEQYF TGTGCCAGCCGACAGACCTCCTACGAGCAGTACTTC
TRBJ2-1 TRBV14 . . CASSQAFGASYNEQFF TGTGCCAGCAGCCAAGCGTTCGGAGCGTCCTACAATGAGCAGTTCTTC
TRBJ2-7 TRBV5-1 TRBD1 . CASSLGDRVSYEQYF TGCGCCAGCAGCTTGGGAGACAGGGTGTCCTACGAGCAGTACTTC
TRBJ1-5 TRBV15 . . CATSRDGGGSNQPQHF TGTGCCACCAGCAGAGATGGGGGGGGTTCGAATCAGCCCCAGCATTTT
TRBJ1-6 TRBV2 . few CASSEEGRRDSPLHF TGTGCCAGCAGTGAGGAGGGCCGACGGGATTCACCCCTCCACTTT
TRBJ1-1 TRBV29-1 . . CSVPGGGRRNTEAFF TGCAGCGTCCCCGGGGGGGGGAGGAGGAACACTGAAGCTTTCTTT
TRBJ1-6 TRBV6-5 TRBD1 . CASSLTGGLALHF TGTGCCAGCAGTTTGACAGGGGGCTTAGCCCTCCACTTT
TRBJ2-3 TRBV29-1 . . CSVRAGLVTDTQYF TGCAGCGTTAGAGCAGGGCTAGTCACAGATACGCAGTATTTT
TRBJ2-3 TRBV5-1 TRBD2 . CASSSTSGRTDTQYF TGCGCCAGCAGCTCGACTAGCGGTCGCACAGATACGCAGTATTTT
TRBJ2-3 TRBV4-1 . . CASSLEAAGAPTDTQYF TGCGCCAGCAGCCTTGAAGCAGCAGGGGCCCCGACAGATACGCAGTATTTT
TRBJ2-4 TRBV2 TRBD2 . CASRGGGNIQYF TGTGCCAGCCGCGGGGGAGGGAACATTCAGTACTTC
TRBJ2-7 TRBV14 . . CASSQDYGTSYEQYF TGTGCCAGCAGCCAAGATTACGGGACTTCCTACGAGCAGTACTTC
TRBJ2-7 TRBV5-1 . . CASRRQPEAGQPPPYEQYF TGCGCCAGCAGGCGACAGCCGGAGGCAGGACAGCCCCCCCCCTACGAGCAGTACTTC
TRBJ2-7 TRBV7-2 TRBD2 . CASSLGLAREQYF TGTGCCAGCAGCTTAGGACTAGCGAGGGAGCAGTACTTC
TRBJ2-2 TRBV6-1 . . CASSDWSSTGELFF TGTGCCAGCAGTGATTGGAGTTCCACCGGGGAGCTGTTTTTT
TRBJ2-4 TRBV12-2 . few CASRLEHENIQYF TGTGCAAGTCGCTTAGAGCACGAAAACATTCAGTACTTC
TRBJ2-7 TRBV5-6 TRBD2 . CASSHLTSGNIQTYEQYF TGTGCCAGCAGCCACCTGACTAGCGGGAATATACAAACCTACGAGCAGTACTTC
TRBJ1-5 TRBV2 . once CASSDPPWVGAGQPQHF TGTGCCAGCAGTGACCCCCCCTGGGTGGGGGCGGGTCAGCCCCAGCATTTT
TRBJ2-7 TRBV18 . . CASSPPDGAYEQYF TGTGCCAGCTCACCGCCGGACGGGGCCTACGAGCAGTACTTC
TRBJ2-3 TRBV19 . . CASSIGGTFANTQYF TGTGCCAGTAGTATAGGAGGGACTTTTGCCAATACGCAGTATTTT
TRBJ2-6 TRBV28 . once CASSFRTNSGANVLTF TGTGCCAGCAGTTTTCGGACAAACTCTGGGGCCAACGTCCTGACTTTC
TRBJ2-1 TRBV18 TRBD2 . CASGSGRALGNEQFF TGTGCCAGCGGTAGCGGGAGGGCCCTCGGCAATGAGCAGTTCTTC
TRBJ2-5 TRBV3-1/TRBV3-2 . . CASSPRLVETQYF TGTGCCAGCAGCCCGCGGCTAGTTGAGACCCAGTACTTC
TRBJ2-3 TRBV7-2 . . CASSPRRATDTQYF TGTGCCAGCAGCCCTCGCAGGGCTACAGATACGCAGTATTTT
TRBJ2-3 TRBV4-1 TRBD2 . CASSQVSLAGGDTQYF TGCGCCAGCAGCCAAGTTAGCCTAGCGGGAGGGGATACGCAGTATTTT
TRBJ2-7 TRBV7-9 TRBD2 . CASSQMGGFEQYF TGTGCCAGCAGCCAGATGGGGGGGTTCGAGCAGTACTTC
TRBJ2-1 TRBV7-3 . . CASSLGGLQEQFF TGTGCCAGCAGCTTAGGTGGACTACAAGAGCAGTTCTTC
TRBJ1-4 TRBV6-5 TRBD1 . CASSYTQRTGNEKLFF TGTGCCAGCAGTTATACCCAACGGACAGGGAATGAAAAACTGTTTTTT
TRBJ1-4 TRBV2 . . CASCFDRGGGEKLFF TGTGCCAGCTGCTTCGATCGGGGAGGAGGGGAAAAACTGTTTTTT
TRBJ2-1 TRBV9 TRBD2 . CASSPLAGGPGRGNEQFF TGTGCCAGCAGCCCTCTAGCGGGAGGGCCGGGCCGTGGAAATGAGCAGTTCTTC
TRBJ1-5 TRBV15 . . CATSRNRAGQPQHF TGTGCCACCAGCAGAAACAGGGCGGGTCAGCCCCAGCATTTT
TRBJ2-3 TRBV27 . once CASSSVPDTQYF TGTGCCAGCAGCTCTGTCCCGGATACGCAGTATTTT
TRBJ2-7 TRBV5-1 TRBD1 . CASSPGQGWEQYF TGCGCCAGCAGCCCCGGACAGGGCTGGGAGCAGTACTTC
TRBJ1-4 TRBV6-5 . once CASSGGGTTNEKLFF TGTGCCAGCAGCGGGGGGGGGACCACTAATGAAAAACTGTTTTTT
TRBJ1-2 TRBV27 TRBD1 . CASSTLQGDYGYTF TGTGCCAGCAGTACCCTACAGGGGGACTATGGCTACACCTTC
TRBJ2-7 TRBV19 TRBD2 . CASSSSSRTSGSYEQYF TGTGCCAGTAGCTCATCGTCAAGGACTAGCGGGAGCTACGAGCAGTACTTC
TRBJ2-5 TRBV6-5 . . CASSYSGVGGQETQYF TGTGCCAGCAGTTACTCGGGGGTTGGGGGGCAAGAGACCCAGTACTTC
TRBJ2-1 TRBV5-1 . few CASSLVQENEQFF TGCGCCAGCAGCTTGGTACAGGAAAATGAGCAGTTCTTC
TRBJ2-1 TRBV7-3 TRBD2 . CASSLGLAGDEQFF TGTGCCAGCAGCCTTGGACTAGCGGGAGATGAGCAGTTCTTC
TRBJ2-5 TRBV15 TRBD2 . CATSRDIAGQETQYF TGTGCCACCAGCAGAGACATAGCGGGACAAGAGACCCAGTACTTC
TRBJ2-7 TRBV5-6 . . CASSLGTPYEQYF TGTGCCAGCAGCTTGGGCACTCCTTACGAGCAGTACTTC
TRBJ2-7 TRBV2 TRBD2 . CASSDQGLFYEQYF TGTGCCAGCAGTGACCAGGGACTATTCTACGAGCAGTACTTC
TRBJ2-1 TRBV7-6 TRBD2 . CASSLVATSSSNEQFF TGTGCCAGCAGCTTAGTCGCGACTAGCTCTTCCAATGAGCAGTTCTTC
TRBJ2-7 TRBV5-4 . few CASSLGTQGSYEQYF TGTGCCAGCAGCTTAGGGACACAAGGTTCCTACGAGCAGTACTTC
TRBJ2-7 TRBV7-9 . few CASSLQGYEQYF TGTGCCAGCAGCTTACAGGGATACGAGCAGTACTTC
TRBJ2-1 TRBV9 TRBD2 once CASSAGTGTSGSIEQFF TGTGCCAGCAGCGCAGGGACCGGGACTAGCGGGAGCATTGAGCAGTTCTTC
TRBJ2-7 TRBV3-1/TRBV3-2 TRBD2 . CASTLRGGRVYEQYF TGTGCCAGCACACTTCGTGGCGGGAGAGTTTACGAGCAGTACTTC
TRBJ2-7 TRBV20-1 . . CSAPNYEQYF TGCAGTGCCCCTAACTACGAGCAGTACTTC
TRBJ2-5 TRBV21-1 . . CASSKPPRQGPQETQYF TGTGCCAGCAGCAAACCCCCTAGACAGGGACCCCAAGAGACCCAGTACTTC
TRBJ2-6 TRBV19 TRBD1 . CASSVSQGARSGANVLTF TGTGCCAGTAGTGTCTCTCAGGGGGCCCGCTCTGGGGCCAACGTCCTGACTTTC
TRBJ2-3 TRBV24-1 TRBD2 . CATSDRDSGRDTQYF TGTGCCACCAGTGACCGCGATAGCGGGAGGGATACGCAGTATTTT
TRBJ2-6 TRBV27 . . CASSLIQGSSGANVLTF TGTGCCAGCAGTTTAATCCAGGGAAGCTCTGGGGCCAACGTCCTGACTTTC
TRBJ1-3 TRBV29-1 . few CSALSGNTIYF TGCAGCGCTCTCTCTGGAAACACCATATATTTT
TRBJ1-2 TRBV6-5 TRBD1 . CASTLDRAYGYTF TGTGCCAGCACCTTGGACAGGGCCTATGGCTACACCTTC